The sequence of this TCR beta chain was determined in a study of OX40 agonist ivuxolimab in advanced cancers. At the level of the study: The patients received agonistic anti-OX40 (CD134) antibody ivuxolimab. Patients received intravenous ivuxolimab every 2 weeks at 0.01 to 10 mg/kg. Earlier anti-PD-1, anti-PD-L1 or anti-CTLA-4 therapy was permitted; about 39% had received some.

V was pared by 6 bases and J by 10 bases, with 5 bases of the junction left unmatched. This CDR3 spans 12 amino acids. Germline loops: CDR1 MDHEN, CDR2 SYDVKM. Only one count was recorded for this clone. Systemic immunosuppression or autoimmune disease history was grounds to exclude patients. Some clones are missing from TCRdb's copy, which holds only in-frame ones; the method was immunoSEQ multiplex PCR. There are roughly 100,000 clones in the sample; 85% to 95% occur only once, and around 0.25% lies in the top ten. This chain connects TRBV28 to TRBJ2-1; 8 nucleotides agree with TRBD2. Sequences were derived from CD4+ or CD8+ T cells sorted from blood, sampled in a trial of the OX40 agonist ivuxolimab. This sequence was found in an adult with an advanced solid tumor such as melanoma, head and neck, liver or kidney cancer. The CDR3 DNA reads TGTGCCAGCAGGTACCCTAGCGGGGAGCAGTTCTTC. The encoded protein is CASRYPSGEQFF.